The clone carrying this T cell receptor (beta chain) was counted between two and nine times. Its antigen is not identified. Trimming took 5 bases from V and 0 from J, leaving 10 bases between them. The CDR3 length is 14 residues. Germline V CDR1 and CDR2: MNHEY, SVGAGI. Sequenced by immunoSEQ multiplex PCR; TCRdb stores in-frame clones only, minus some. The sample consists of some 190,000 clones, 87% of them appearing once. This sample stems from a study of Ad26.COV2.S vaccination and SARS-CoV-2 variants. Study-wide results and caveats: The breadth of spike-specific CD8+ and CD4+ T cell responses after vaccination was reportedly substantial.

Sample: peripheral blood, taken after recovery from COVID-19. This chain connects TRBV6-5 to TRBJ1-2; D is unclear. The sequence was collected from a human donor who had recovered from COVID-19. The CDR3 DNA is TGTGCCAGCAGTACCCTTCAAGCTAACTATGGCTACACCTTC. Translated, it gives CASSTLQANYGYTF.